This T cell receptor beta chain appears in the sequencing data of a study of cytomegalovirus exposure and HLA in healthy donors. Study conclusions and caveats: CMV serostatus was the only immune exposure information that was available. Prior analysis indicated that the majority of TCR beta V segments exhibited productivity approximately 87% or approximately 30% of the time. In vitro data verified a few CMV-associated chains as specific for CMV antigens.

The PCR made use of 60 Vbeta and 13 Jbeta primers. TCRdb keeps only in-frame clones here, not all; method: immunoSEQ multiplex PCR. The sample carries 150,000 to 200,000 clones, 70% to 90% recorded once. The CDR3 sequence is 17 residues long. There were likely unrecorded immune exposures, though donors were nominally healthy when sampled. Regarding this clone: Its target is unknown.

Sequenced sample: PBMCs. V gene TRBV21-1 combines with J gene TRBJ2-7; the DNA was not used to check the table's D call, TRBD1. TRBV21-1 is a pseudogene segment. This receptor was taken from a girl under 18 in good health and CMV-seropositive. CDR3 sequence: CASSLSTRTGTRDEQYF. The DNA of the CDR3 is TGTGCCAGCAGCCTTTCAACTCGGACAGGGACTCGTGACGAGCAGTACTTC.